This TCR beta chain came from a study of human T cells and chemical hapten exposure. Turning to the study itself: 2% DPC applied to an approximately 2 cm by approximately 2 cm arm area sensitized donors. Across the whole study, which lasted roughly 24 weeks, patients were given diphenylcyclopropenone on the scalp once a week.

CDR3 length: 15 amino acids. Germline CDR1 is LGHNA and CDR2 is YSLEER. V was pared by 1 base and J by 1 base, with 10 bases between. The sample's time point: pre-sensitization, week 0. Indicated treatment: therapeutic diphenylcyclopropenone sensitization with weekly scalp DPC. Ahead of applying each patch test, blood was sampled. General study results and limits: After DPC sensitization, TCRs above 1 in 1000 frequency showed no change.

Via MiXCR, TCRdb re-called the RACE reads, giving one row per CDR3 protein. Among a few hundred thousand distinct CDR3 sequences listed, approximately 5.8% were seen once. Comment on this clonotype: What it binds is not known.

The V gene is TRBV4-3, the J gene TRBJ1-1; D perhaps matches TRBD1 (5 bases). The sequence came from a young woman with alopecia areata. Some clones in this sample may be carry-over from other donors' samples. Here the sequenced sample was whole blood, taken in connection with sensitization to the hapten diphenylcyclopropenone (DPC). CDR3 in DNA: TGCGCCAGCAGCCAAGTCGCGGACACGAACACTGAAGCTTTCTTT. Protein sequence: CASSQVADTNTEAFF.